Following are 30 T cell receptor beta chains from one sample sequenced in a study of blood T cell repertoires in COVID-19. Profiled with immunoSEQ multiplex PCR; TCRdb holds only in-frame clones, not every one. The top ten clones hold 17% of a sample with roughly 100,000 clones, over 75% of them seen once. Sequenced input: peripheral blood. The receptors stem from a human donor in a cohort sampled during active COVID-19.

This chain connects TRBV7-3 to TRBJ1-4; D call uncertain. The CDR3 loop spans 15 amino acids. Germline V gene lookup returns CDR1 SGHTA and CDR2 FQGTGA. V lost 1 base, J lost 0 bases, and 6 bases lay in between. As DNA, the CDR3 is TGTGCCAGCAGCTTAAGCGGTGCAACTAATGAAAAACTGTTTTTT. Translating gives CASSLSGATNEKLFF.

The V call is TRBV11-2, the J call TRBJ2-1; D is unresolved. This CDR3 is built from 12 residues. CDR1 is SGHAT and CDR2 is FQNNGV in the germline V gene. V was clipped by 1 base and J by 8 bases, with 6 bases between them. CDR3 amino acids: CASSLVAHEQFF. CDR3 DNA sequence: TGTGCCAGCAGCTTAGTTGCGCATGAGCAGTTCTTC. Together with reference TRBV11-2 and TRBJ2-1, the CDR3 gives the full variable domain: EAGVAQSPRYKIIEKRQSVAFWCNPISGHATLYWYQQILGQGPKLLIQFQNNGVVDDSQLPKDRFSAERLKGVDSTLKIQPAKLEDSAVYLCASSLVAHEQFFGPGTRLTVL.

The chain links TRBV28 to TRBJ2-7, with 7 bases matching TRBD1. Germline loops: CDR1 MDHEN, CDR2 SYDVKM. The CDR3 totals 11 residues. Losses at the gene ends were 8 bases for V and 7 bases for J; bases not matched to a gene: 5. CDR3 loop: CASRDSIEQYF. Here the CDR3 DNA reads TGTGCCAGCCGGGACAGTATAGAGCAGTACTTC.

The chain carries TRBV6-1 and TRBJ1-5; perhaps TRBD1 as D (6 bases). This CDR3 comprises 13 residues. From germline, CDR1 is MNHNS and CDR2 SASEGT. Trimming stripped 2 bases from V and 4 bases from J, with 6 bases between. The DNA for the CDR3 is TGTGCCAGCAGTGAAAGGGGGAATCAGCCCCAGCATTTT. The encoded protein is CASSERGNQPQHF.

DNA of the CDR3: TGTGCCAGCAACTACAGGGAGGGTCAGCCCCAGCATTTT. Translating gives CASNYREGQPQHF. V is TRBV12-3 or TRBV12-4 and J is TRBJ1-5, with D possibly matching TRBD1 (6 bases). Trimming took 7 bases from V and 6 from J, leaving 13 bases between them. The CDR3 loop spans 13 amino acids.

The sample holds a few counts of this clone. This chain uses TRBV28 with TRBJ2-7; 10 nucleotides align to TRBD1. Trimming removed 4 bases from V and 5 bases from J; junction bases left unmatched: 8. CDR1 is MDHEN and CDR2 is SYDVKM in the germline V gene. The CDR3 spans 15 residues. The DNA for the CDR3 is TGTGCCAGCAGTTCGGGACAGGGGACGGTCAACGAGCAGTACTTC. This codes for CASSSGQGTVNEQYF. The whole variable domain, filled in from reference TRBV28 and TRBJ2-7, reads DVKVTQSSRYLVKRTGEKVFLECVQDMDHENMFWYRQDPGLGLRLIYFSYDVKMKEKGDIPEGYSVSREKKERFSLILESASTNQTSMYLCASSSGQGTVNEQYFGPGTRLTVT.

The genes are TRBV18 and TRBJ1-5; no clear D. The CDR3 is 16 residues long. Germline V gene lookup returns CDR1 KGHSH and CDR2 LQKENI. Trimming cost V 1 base and J 0 bases, with 10 bases left between them. The CDR3 sequence is CASSPLAGYSNQPQHF. Written as DNA, the CDR3 is TGTGCCAGCTCACCACTGGCGGGTTATAGCAATCAGCCCCAGCATTTT. Drawing the rest from reference TRBV18 and TRBJ1-5, the complete variable domain is NAGVMQNPRHLVRRRGQEARLRCSPMKGHSHVYWYRQLPEEGLKFMVYLQKENIIDESGMPKERFSAEFPKEGPSILRIQQVVRGDSAAYFCASSPLAGYSNQPQHFGDGTRLSIL.

J is TRBJ1-2 and V is TRBV19; D might be TRBD1 (5 bases). Germline V gene lookup returns CDR1 LNHDA and CDR2 SQIVND (reference sequence). Trimming cost V 3 bases and J 2 bases, with 10 bases left between them. There are 14 residues in the CDR3. CDR3 sequence (DNA): TGTGCCAGTAGTATCTACAGGCTCAACTATGGCTACACCTTC. Protein: CASSIYRLNYGYTF.

The chain recombines TRBV5-4 with TRBJ2-1; 9 bases are a match to TRBD1. The CDR3 sequence is 13 residues long. Germline CDR1 is SGHNT and CDR2 is YYREEE (reference sequence). Trimming cost V 5 bases and J 13 bases; bases outside gene matches: 10. The DNA for the CDR3 is TGTGCCAGCAGTTACGACCCGGGACAGGGACAGTTCTTC. This codes for CASSYDPGQGQFF. Combining the CDR3 with reference TRBV5-4 and TRBJ2-1 gives the whole variable domain ETGVTQSPTHLIKTRGQQVTLRCSSQSGHNTVSWYQQALGQGPQFIFQYYREEENGRGNFPPRFSGLQFPNYSSELNVNALELDDSALYLCASSYDPGQGQFFGPGTRLTVL.

The CDR3 DNA reads as TGTGCCAGCAGTGAAACGGGGACAGGGCCCTACGAGCAGTACTTC. It translates to CASSETGTGPYEQYF. The V call is TRBV6-1, the J call TRBJ2-7; 9 bases fit TRBD1. CDR1 and CDR2 (germline): MNHNS, SASEGT. The CDR3 is 15 residues long. J gave up 2 bases and V 2 bases, and 4 bases lay outside the gene matches.

This rearrangement joins TRBV7-9 to TRBJ1-4; the D gene is possibly TRBD1 (5 bases). CDR3 length: 15 residues. V lost 6 bases to trimming and J lost 14 bases, with 25 bases between them. The germline CDR1 and CDR2 sequences are SEHNR and FQNEAQ (reference sequence). DNA of the CDR3: TGTGCCAGCAGTCTCCTGGGGGGGACGGTCCCTCAGCTGTTTTTT. Translation: CASSLLGGTVPQLFF. Together with reference TRBV7-9 and TRBJ1-4, the CDR3 gives the full variable domain: DTGVSQNPRHKITKRGQNVTFRCDPISEHNRLYWYRQTLGQGPEFLTYFQNEAQLEKSRLLSDRFSAERPKGSFSTLEIQRTEQGDSAMYLCASSLLGGTVPQLFFGSGTQLSVL.

The V gene is TRBV19, the J gene TRBJ2-5; D is possibly TRBD2 (6 bases). The V and J ends lost 9 bases and 5 bases respectively, with 19 bases between them. This CDR3 contains 14 residues. Per the germline V gene, CDR1 is LNHDA and CDR2 is SQIVND (reference sequence). CDR3 DNA sequence: TGTGCCAGCGCCCTGGGGGGAGAGGAGGAGACCCAGTACTTC. This codes for CASALGGEEETQYF.

The J gene is TRBJ2-1, the V gene TRBV10-2, with 9 positions matching TRBD2. This CDR3 region has 15 residues. CDR1 is WSHSY and CDR2 is SAAADI in the germline V gene. Germline trimming cut 10 bases from V and 4 bases from J; bases unmatched to any gene: 11. CDR3: CATYPGLAAYNEQFF. The CDR3 DNA reads as TGCGCCACCTACCCGGGACTAGCCGCATACAATGAGCAGTTCTTC.

The chain links TRBV11-2 to TRBJ2-1, with unresolved D. Germline CDR1 SGHAT, CDR2 FQNNGV. This CDR3 region has 14 residues. The V end lost 4 bases, the J end lost 5 bases, and 12 bases lay between the germline ends. CDR3 loop: CASSSKALDNEQFF. DNA for the CDR3: TGTGCCAGCAGCTCGAAAGCCCTCGACAATGAGCAGTTCTTC.

V usage is TRBV27 and J usage is TRBJ1-6, with D perhaps TRBD1 (5 bases). The CDR3 extends over 13 amino acids. V was pared by 8 bases and J by 10 bases, with 15 bases between. CDR1 MNHEY and CDR2 SMNVEV come from the germline V gene (reference sequence). CDR3 coding DNA: TGTGCCAGCGCCGGGGGGGTCGGGTCACCCCTCCACTTT. Its translation is CASAGGVGSPLHF.

In this sample, this clone turned up a few times. The J gene is TRBJ2-7, the V gene TRBV10-3; 8 bases line up with TRBD1. Trimming at V came to 5 bases and at J to 1 base, leaving 7 bases not matched to a gene. This CDR3 has 15 amino acids. Germline CDR1 reads ENHRY; CDR2 reads SYGVKD. CDR3 DNA: TGTGCCATCAGTCCCTCTACAGGGGGTTCCTACGAGCAGTACTTC. Its protein product is CAISPSTGGSYEQYF.

Here the CDR3 DNA reads TGTGCCATCAGCTATGATAATCCTCCCTCTTATGGCTACACCTTC. Its protein is CAISYDNPPSYGYTF. The V call is TRBV10-3, the J call TRBJ1-2; no clear D gene. V lost 6 bases and J lost 5, with 19 bases in between. This CDR3 comprises 15 residues. Germline V gives CDR1 ENHRY, CDR2 SYGVKD.

This clone appeared once. This sequence joins TRBV5-4 and TRBJ1-1; tentatively, D is TRBD1 (5 bases). Germline lookup yields CDR1 SGHNT and CDR2 YYREEE (reference sequence). Trimming took off 1 base at V and 5 bases at J, with 15 bases between the two ends. The CDR3 has 15 residues. In nucleotides, the CDR3 is TGTGCCAGCAGCTTGCCACTGAGGGGAGGGACTGAAGCTTTCTTT. This codes for CASSLPLRGGTEAFF.

The chain has TRBV7-2 and TRBJ1-5; D uncertain. The germline V and J ends were trimmed by 1 base and 6 bases, with 10 bases remaining between them. This CDR3 has 14 amino acids. The germline gives CDR1 SGHTA, CDR2 FQGNSA. DNA for the CDR3: TGTGCCAGCAGCTTAGTGTCGGTTGGTCAGCCCCAGCATTTT. Its translation: CASSLVSVGQPQHF. The variable domain in full, with the rest retrieved from reference TRBV7-2 and TRBJ1-5, is GAGVSQSPSNKVTEKGKDVELRCDPISGHTALYWYRQSLGQGLEFLIYFQGNSAPDKSGLPSDRFSAERTGGSVSTLTIQRTQQEDSAVYLCASSLVSVGQPQHFGDGTRLSIL.

The chain joins TRBV27 to TRBJ1-1; D is unresolved. Germline V gives CDR1 MNHEY, CDR2 SMNVEV (reference sequence). The length of the CDR3 is 14 residues. With 5 bases removed from V and 2 bases from J, the gap between germline ends came to 12 bases. The CDR3 loop reads CASSTLAENTEAFF. CDR3 DNA sequence: TGTGCCAGCAGTACTTTAGCCGAAAACACTGAAGCTTTCTTT.

V usage is TRBV7-2 and J usage is TRBJ2-2; D might be TRBD2 (5 bases). The CDR3 consists of 16 residues. V was clipped by 2 bases and J by 5 bases, with 15 bases between them. In germline, CDR1 is SGHTA, CDR2 FQGNSA. CDR3: CASSLHRGMGTGELFF. The CDR3 DNA follows: TGTGCCAGCAGCTTACACAGAGGGATGGGTACCGGGGAGCTGTTTTTT.

Here the CDR3 reads CASSSSLAPSSYNEQFF. The CDR3 DNA reads as TGTGCCAGCAGCTCCTCCCTAGCGCCTAGCTCCTACAATGAGCAGTTCTTC. The genes are TRBV7-7 and TRBJ2-1; weak D call: TRBD2 (6 bases). Trimming took off 4 bases at V and 0 bases at J, with 16 bases between the two ends. CDR1 is SSHAT, CDR2 FNYEAQ, per germline (reference sequence). This CDR3 is 17 amino acids long.

This clone was seen only a few times. CDR3 sequence (DNA): TGTGCCAGCAGCTTTCAGGGGAATTCACCCCTCCACTTT. Translating it yields CASSFQGNSPLHF. V usage is TRBV11-2 and J usage is TRBJ1-6; perhaps TRBD1 as D (6 bases). V was trimmed by 3 bases and J by 7 bases, leaving 7 bases between them. CDR1 and CDR2 (germline): SGHAT, FQNNGV. This CDR3 has 13 amino acids.

This clone has a handful of counts. This chain links TRBV7-9 with TRBJ2-7; D may be TRBD1 (5 bases). The germline V gene has CDR1 SEHNR and CDR2 FQNEAQ (reference sequence). CDR3 length equals 14 residues. Trimming cost V 4 bases and J 1 base, with 11 bases left between them. CDR3 DNA sequence: TGTGCCAGCAGCTCGCACCAGGGTTCCTACGAGCAGTACTTC. This encodes CASSSHQGSYEQYF.

The chain joins TRBV7-3 to TRBJ2-3; 9 bases agree with TRBD2. Trimming at V came to 5 bases and at J to 2 bases, leaving 5 bases not matched to a gene. The CDR3 runs 15 residues. Germline V CDR1 and CDR2: SGHTA, FQGTGA. The CDR3 bases are TGTGCCAGCAGCCGCGGGGGGGTATTCACAGATACGCAGTATTTT. Translating it yields CASSRGGVFTDTQYF.

V usage is TRBV10-2 and J usage is TRBJ2-7; D not resolved. This CDR3 region has 12 residues. The V and J ends lost 2 bases and 3 bases respectively, with 5 bases between them. Germline V lookup: CDR1 WSHSY, CDR2 SAAADI. The CDR3 DNA follows: TGCGCCAGCAGTGAGCACAGCTACGAGCAGTACTTC. Amino acid sequence: CASSEHSYEQYF.

The chain combines TRBV19 with TRBJ1-1; TRBD1 matches 8 bases. CDR1 is LNHDA and CDR2 is SQIVND in the germline V gene (reference sequence). This CDR3 region has 15 residues. V gave up 2 bases and J gave up 4 bases; unmatched junction bases: 6. The CDR3 loop reads CASSISGTGFTEAFF. The CDR3 DNA reads TGTGCCAGTAGTATATCGGGGACAGGTTTCACTGAAGCTTTCTTT. Complete variable domain (other parts from reference TRBV19 and TRBJ1-1): DGGITQSPKYLFRKEGQNVTLSCEQNLNHDAMYWYRQDPGQGLRLIYYSQIVNDFQKGDIAEGYSVSREKKESFPLTVTSAQKNPTAFYLCASSISGTGFTEAFFGQGTRLTVV.

The V and J genes are TRBV10-1 and TRBJ1-5, with unresolved D. CDR3 length: 12 amino acids. The V gene lost 3 bases and the J gene lost 8 bases, with 8 bases spanning the gap. Germline V gives CDR1 WNHNN, CDR2 SYGVQD (reference sequence). CDR3 nucleotide sequence: TGCGCCAGCAGTGATACTACGGAGCCCCAGCATTTT. This sequence encodes CASSDTTEPQHF.

The chain combines TRBV6-5 with TRBJ1-6; D may be TRBD1 (6 bases). Germline loops: CDR1 MNHEY, CDR2 SVGAGI. CDR3 size: 15 residues. With 2 bases removed from V and 10 bases from J, the gap between germline ends came to 15 bases. DNA of the CDR3: TGTGCCAGCAGTTACGCGGTGGCAGGGGAATCACCCCTCCACTTT. The encoded protein is CASSYAVAGESPLHF.

This rearrangement joins TRBV7-3 to TRBJ2-1, with 11 nucleotides matching TRBD2. The CDR3 spans 15 residues. CDR1 and CDR2 from the germline V gene are SGHTA and FQGTGA. V was clipped by 5 bases and J by 7 bases; unmatched bases: 7. For the CDR3, the DNA is TGTGCCAGCAGCCTCACTAGCGGGGGTATGAATGAGCAGTTCTTC. This sequence encodes CASSLTSGGMNEQFF.